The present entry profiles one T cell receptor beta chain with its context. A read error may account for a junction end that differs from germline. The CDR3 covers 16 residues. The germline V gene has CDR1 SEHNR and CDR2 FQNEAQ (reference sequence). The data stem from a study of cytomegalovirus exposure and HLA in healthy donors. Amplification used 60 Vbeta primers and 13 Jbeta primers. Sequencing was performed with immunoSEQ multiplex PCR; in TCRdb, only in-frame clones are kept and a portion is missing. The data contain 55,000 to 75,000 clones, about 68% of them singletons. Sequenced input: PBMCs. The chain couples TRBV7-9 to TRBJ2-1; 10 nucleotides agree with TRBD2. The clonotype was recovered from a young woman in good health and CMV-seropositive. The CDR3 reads CSSSPTSGRDYNEQFF. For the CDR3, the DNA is TGTTCCAGCAGCCCTACAAGCGGGAGGGATTACAATGAGCAGTTCTTC.